Sequencing of this T cell receptor beta chain was carried out in a study of blood T cell repertoires in COVID-19. Assay used: immunoSEQ multiplex PCR; TCRdb lists only in-frame clones, some missing. The table includes roughly 260,000 clones, 87% detected once. The TCR originated in a woman aged 45-60 years with acute or convalescent COVID-19. Sequences were obtained from peripheral blood.

CDR3 DNA: TGTGCCAGCAGCTTAATCCCCGGGAGCGGAAACACCATATATTTT. Its protein product is CASSLIPGSGNTIYF. This chain joins TRBV7-3 and TRBJ1-3; D gene ambiguous. Germline CDR1 SGHTA, CDR2 FQGTGA. The CDR3 runs to 15 residues. V was clipped by 1 base and J by 4 bases, with 11 bases between them.